This T cell receptor (beta chain) was recovered during a study of T cell repertoires in cytomegalovirus infection (dated by TCRdb to about 2019). About the full investigation: Recently identified HLA-C-restricted CMV epitopes, whose presentation resists viral immunomodulation, were targeted by peptide stimulations together with well-studied HLA-B-restricted epitopes. The HLA type of each donor mattered for the analysis, because public TCR beta signatures pointed to carriage of CMV infection along with the matching HLA type.

The paper's findings and limits, for the study overall: The ex vivo response was dominated by HLA-C-restricted CMV-specific TCR beta clonotypes, which also provided the single most frequent clonotype in two of eight donors. Carriers of CMV infection plus the relevant HLA type were discriminated by the cumulative frequency of public TCR beta family members in the study cohort and in an independent roughly 340-donor cohort.

The treatment or condition label corresponds to: in vitro stimulation with specific CMV peptide epitopes to enrich CMV-specific T cells. The instrument given in TCRdb is Illumina HiSeq 1500. TCRdb took the public reads, trimmed them with fastp at Q25, ran MiXCR for clone calling and kept in-frame beta chains. Rows matching on CDR3 protein sequence are summarized as one entry with the most common DNA and genes. The sample table records 360,000 or so distinct CDR3 sequences; roughly 34% of these occur just once. The top ten constitute roughly 14% of the sample. With regard to this clonotype: Its cognate antigen has yet to be identified. No clone much larger than this one lies a single base away; base qualities are absent.

The receptor's source is a human donor in good health (CMV status not recorded). Some clones in this sample may be carry-over from other donors' samples. Here the sequenced sample was cultured PBMCs, taken from culture after CMV antigen stimulation.

CDR3 loop: CASSLYRDYNEQFF. The sequence in DNA is TGTGCCAGCAGCCTCTATCGGGACTACAATGAGCAGTTCTTC. In this chain, TRBV11-1 is recombined with TRBJ2-1, with TRBD2 perhaps the D gene, on 5 matching bases. The trim is 5 bases for V and 3 bases for J, with a gap of 11 bases between the germline ends. Taken from the germline V gene (reference sequence), the CDR1 and CDR2 loops are SGHAT and FQDESV. From the cysteine through the phenylalanine, the CDR3 covers 14 amino acids. Only the CDR3 portion is preserved as DNA: 42 bases, with reading frame beginning at the first base.